The TCR beta chain described here comes from a study of blood T cell repertoires in COVID-19. Study context: T cells, B-cell-depleted T cells, or PBMCs supplied cDNA or gDNA.

Cohorts were determined from participant-reported clinical history. Within 2 weeks before study entry, exposed participants met a COVID-19 case. The repertoire was sequenced with immunoSEQ multiplex PCR; TCRdb's copy has only in-frame clones and lacks some. The sample includes around 400,000 clones, about nine tenths seen only once; the top ten take 0.86%. Input material: PBMCs or T cells enriched from blood (not recorded which). This TCR came from a woman between 35 and 50 years old who had been exposed to COVID-19.

The CDR3 bases are TGTGCCAGTATGGCCCCGACAGGGAACACTGAAGCTTTCTTT. Protein sequence: CASMAPTGNTEAFF. The V and J genes are TRBV19 and TRBJ1-1, with D possibly being TRBD1 (6 bases). Trimming stripped 7 bases from V and 1 base from J, with 13 bases between. CDR3 length: 14 residues. Germline loops: CDR1 LNHDA, CDR2 SQIVND (reference sequence).